These 8 T cell receptor beta chains were sequenced from one sample in a study of T cell repertoires in cytomegalovirus infection. TCRdb re-analysed the reads in MiXCR, keeping a single row per CDR3 protein. The table has nearly 650,000 distinct CDR3 sequences, more than 20% seen once; the top ten hold 7% to 9%. Specimen: CD8+ T cells from PBMCs. The receptors originated from a human donor in good health (CMV status not recorded). Some clones in this sample may be carry-over from other donors' samples.

Only a few counts were recorded for this clonotype. V gene TRBV28 combines with J gene TRBJ2-2, with D perhaps matching TRBD1 (6 bases). The CDR3 spans 16 residues. V was shortened by 6 bases and J by 3 bases, with 17 bases between the two germline ends. Germline values: CDR1 MDHEN, CDR2 SYDVKM. The CDR3 reads CASSLDSRVYTGELFF. CDR3 coding DNA: TGTGCCAGCAGCTTGGACAGTCGAGTTTACACCGGGGAGCTGTTTTTT.

The table lists this clonotype with a few counts. The J gene is TRBJ2-5, the V gene TRBV6-4; TRBD1 agrees at 10 bases. V gave up 7 bases and J gave up 1 base; unmatched junction bases: 6. CDR1 is MRHNA and CDR2 is SNTAGT in the germline V gene. The CDR3 totals 15 residues. The CDR3 loop is CASNRTGGSQETQYF. As DNA, the CDR3 is TGTGCCAGCAACCGGACAGGGGGGAGCCAAGAGACCCAGTACTTC.

This clonotype was recorded at least ten times. V gene TRBV6-2 or TRBV6-3 combines with J gene TRBJ1-5; 7 bases are shared with TRBD1. V trimming: 7 bases; J trimming: 1 base; junction bases outside the gene matches: 7. The V gene's germline CDR1 is MNHEY and CDR2 SVGEGT. The CDR3 loop spans 15 amino acids. As DNA, the CDR3 is TGTGCCAGCAAAGACAGGGATTCAAGCAATCAGCCCCAGCATTTT. This codes for CASKDRDSSNQPQHF.

The chain is built from TRBV10-2 and TRBJ2-7, with 8 bases aligning to TRBD1. Trimming cost V 3 bases and J 1 base; bases outside gene matches: 2. The V gene's germline CDR1 is WSHSY and CDR2 SAAADI. The CDR3 sequence is 14 residues long. The CDR3 DNA sequence: TGCGCCAGCAGTGATCGGGACAGGTCCTACGAGCAGTACGTC. Protein sequence: CASSDRDRSYEQYV.

The V call is TRBV6-6, the J call TRBJ2-7; D is tentatively TRBD1 or TRBD2 (5 bases each). Germline assignment: CDR1 MNHNY and CDR2 SVGAGI (reference sequence). Trimming took off 6 bases at V and 5 bases at J, with 14 bases between the two ends. The CDR3 extends over 13 amino acids. The CDR3, as DNA: TGTGCCAGCAGCCCCGGGGCCCTTAACGAGCAGTACGTC. Protein product: CASSPGALNEQYV.

The chain recombines TRBV6-2 or TRBV6-3 with TRBJ1-5; D unclear. The germline V gene has CDR1 MNHEY and CDR2 SVGEGT. The CDR3 spans 15 residues. V was cut by 2 bases and J by 1 base, with 9 bases left in between. CDR3 amino acids: CASSYRVGSNQPQHF. The CDR3 DNA sequence: TGTGCCAGCAGTTACCGGGTAGGGAGCAATCAGCCCCAGCATTTT.

This clonotype was detected ten times or more. V and J are TRBV12-5 and TRBJ2-1; 8 bases agree with TRBD1. The CDR3 runs to 17 residues. V was clipped by 6 bases and J by 0 bases; unmatched bases: 10. From germline, CDR1 is LGHNT and CDR2 FRNRAP. The CDR3 DNA is TGTGCTAGTGGCCGAACCCGACAGGGGCACTCCTACAATGAGCAGTTCTTC. Protein product: CASGRTRQGHSYNEQFF. The full variable domain, its missing parts supplied by reference TRBV12-5 and TRBJ2-1, is DARVTQTPRHKVTEMGQEVTMRCQPILGHNTVFWYRQTMMQGLELLAYFRNRAPLDDSGMPKDRFSAEMPDATLATLKIQPSEPRDSAVYFCASGRTRQGHSYNEQFFGPGTRLTVL.

This chain connects TRBV29-1 to TRBJ2-1, with TRBD2 identical over 12 bases. Per germline, CDR1 SQVTM and CDR2 ANQGSEA. V trimming: 8 bases; J trimming: 4 bases; junction bases outside the gene matches: 9. The CDR3 is made up of 15 amino acids. CDR3 loop: CSSSGGVVGYNEQFF. The CDR3 DNA reads as TGCAGCTCTAGCGGGGGGGTAGTGGGGTACAATGAGCAGTTCTTC.